These 22 T cell receptor beta chains were sequenced from one sample in a study of PD-1 blockade in classical Hodgkin lymphoma. Each patient relapsed following autologous stem cell transplantation, and prior brentuximab vedotin exposure differed. CD8+ T cells were isolated from thawed PBMCs by magnetic negative selection. The assay was immunoSEQ multiplex PCR, and TCRdb's table has in-frame clones only and misses some. The sample has roughly 3,000 clones, 71% seen once. The sequencing here drew on CD8+ T cells from blood, taken at baseline. The receptors originated from a human donor with classical Hodgkin lymphoma.

The chain links TRBV11-3 to TRBJ1-1, with D possibly being TRBD1 (5 bases). The V gene lost 0 bases and the J gene lost 5 bases, with 10 bases spanning the gap. Germline V gene sequence: CDR1 SGHNT, CDR2 YENEEA. The CDR3 covers 14 residues. CDR3 sequence (DNA): TGTGCCAGCAGCTTAGAACGGGGGAGGACTGAAGCTTTCTTT. It specifies CASSLERGRTEAFF.

A remark on this clone: The junction departs from the called germline gene at one end, perhaps through a read error. This chain links TRBV28 with TRBJ1-5; D gene ambiguous. Germline V gene data show CDR1 as MDHEN and CDR2 as SYDVKM. The CDR3 length is 17 residues. CDR3 residues: CASSSPQTEASDQPQHF. The CDR3, as DNA: TGTGCCAGCAGTTCGCCCCAAACAGAAGCTAGCGATCAGCCCCAGCATTTT.

This clone is termed medium-sized. The rearrangement uses TRBV14 and TRBJ1-3; D gene ambiguous. The CDR3 is 15 amino acids. Trimming pared 4 bases from V and 11 bases from J, leaving 21 bases between. CDR1 SGHDN and CDR2 FVKESK come from the germline V gene. CDR3 DNA: TGTGCCAGCAGCCCCAGAGCAGGTCGATTGGGGTCCATATATTTT. This codes for CASSPRAGRLGSIYF.

V is TRBV28 and J is TRBJ2-7; 7 nucleotides line up with TRBD1. The CDR3 length is 14 residues. J lost 3 bases, V lost 4 bases, and 6 bases had no gene match. Germline V CDR1 and CDR2: MDHEN, SYDVKM. This CDR3 is CASSYRTGHYEQYF. The CDR3 DNA reads TGTGCCAGCAGTTATCGGACAGGTCACTACGAGCAGTACTTC.

This clone was seen only a few times. J is TRBJ2-5 and V is TRBV7-6; possible D gene TRBD1, 5 bases. The V end lost 5 bases, the J end lost 5 bases, and 15 bases lay between the germline ends. The CDR3 contains 14 residues. Germline CDR1 SGHVS, CDR2 FNYEAQ. CDR3 in amino acids: CASSQSTVAETQYF. The CDR3 DNA reads as TGTGCCAGCAGCCAATCGACAGTCGCCGAGACCCAGTACTTC. The variable domain in full, with the rest retrieved from reference TRBV7-6 and TRBJ2-5, is GAGVSQSPRYKVTKRGQDVALRCDPISGHVSLYWYRQALGQGPEFLTYFNYEAQQDKSGLPNDRFSAERPEGSISTLTIQRTEQRDSAMYRCASSQSTVAETQYFGPGTRLLVL.

The CDR3 is CASSDPGTVYNEQFF. In DNA form, the CDR3 reads TGTGCCAGCAGCGATCCCGGGACAGTCTACAATGAGCAGTTCTTC. J is TRBJ2-1 and V is TRBV6-6; 7 bases align to TRBD1. The CDR3 is 15 amino acids. Trimming removed 6 bases from V and 3 bases from J; junction bases left unmatched: 8. Germline values: CDR1 MNHNY, CDR2 SVGAGI (reference sequence).

The J gene is TRBJ1-3, the V gene TRBV7-9; weak D call: TRBD1 (6 bases). V was clipped by 2 bases and J by 2 bases, with 13 bases between them. Germline loops: CDR1 SEHNR, CDR2 FQNEAQ (reference sequence). This CDR3 comprises 16 residues. The CDR3 reads CASSLSAGVAGNTIYF. CDR3 in DNA: TGTGCCAGCAGCTTATCAGCAGGGGTAGCTGGAAACACCATATATTTT.

V and J are TRBV19 and TRBJ2-3; D is unresolved. Germline V lookup: CDR1 LNHDA, CDR2 SQIVND (reference sequence). The CDR3 runs 16 residues. The V end lost 2 bases, the J end lost 0 bases, and 12 bases lay between the germline ends. The CDR3 DNA reads TGTGCCAGTAGTATATTTCGGAGCCCTAGCACAGATACGCAGTATTTT. Protein product: CASSIFRSPSTDTQYF.

The chain uses TRBV6-1 and TRBJ2-7; D unclear. This CDR3 comprises 17 residues. Trimming cost V 2 bases and J 0 bases, with 17 bases left between them. CDR1 MNHNS and CDR2 SASEGT come from the germline V gene. CDR3 loop: CASSERDGDSPSYEQYF. The CDR3 DNA is TGTGCCAGCAGTGAAAGGGATGGCGACTCCCCCTCCTACGAGCAGTACTTC.

This clone was seen more than once but under ten times. The CDR3 loop reads CASSREPRQRNEQYF. The CDR3 coding sequence is TGTGCCAGCAGTCGGGAGCCGCGGCAAAGGAACGAGCAGTACTTC. This chain uses TRBV28 with TRBJ2-7; TRBD2 might be the D (6 bases). V gave up 5 bases and J gave up 5 bases, with 19 bases separating them. Germline lookup yields CDR1 MDHEN and CDR2 SYDVKM. CDR3 length: 15 amino acids.

As DNA, the CDR3 is TGCGCCAGCAGCCCCCTAGGGACCAACAATGAGCAGTTCTTC. It encodes CASSPLGTNNEQFF. The rearrangement links TRBV5-1 to TRBJ2-1; the D gene could be TRBD1 or TRBD2 (5 bases each). Trimming left V 4 bases short and J 5 bases short, with 13 bases between. CDR1 is SGHRS, CDR2 YFSETQ, per germline. CDR3 size: 14 residues.

V gene TRBV5-6 combines with J gene TRBJ1-1; no definite D call. Germline-derived CDR1 and CDR2 are SGHDT and YYEEEE. Trimming removed 3 bases at V and 0 bases at J, with 6 bases between. This CDR3 spans 13 amino acids. Here the CDR3 DNA reads TGTGCCAGCAGCTACCTCATGAACACTGAAGCTTTCTTT. It codes for CASSYLMNTEAFF.

This clone was recorded once. The rearrangement joins TRBV27 to TRBJ1-4; D remains ambiguous. This CDR3 has 17 amino acids. Germline assignment: CDR1 MNHEY and CDR2 SMNVEV (reference sequence). Trimming left V 4 bases short and J 7 bases short, with 22 bases between. The CDR3 DNA reads TGTGCCAGCAGTTCGAACCCTACAGCGCAGAGAACTGAAAAACTGTTTTTT. Translated, it gives CASSSNPTAQRTEKLFF.

CDR3: CASSNRGHTEAFF. CDR3 DNA sequence: TGTGCCAGTAGTAACAGGGGTCACACTGAAGCTTTCTTT. The chain has TRBV19 and TRBJ1-1; 7 bases agree with TRBD1. This CDR3 region has 13 residues. Germline V lookup: CDR1 LNHDA, CDR2 SQIVND (reference sequence). Trimming at V came to 4 bases and at J to 3 bases, leaving 2 bases not matched to a gene.

V is TRBV9 and J is TRBJ2-2; the D is unclear. Germline assignment: CDR1 SGDLS and CDR2 YYNGEE. Trimming stripped 4 bases from V and 2 bases from J, with 9 bases between. The CDR3 extends over 14 amino acids. CDR3 sequence (DNA): TGTGCCAGCAGCCCACGGAGCAACACCGGGGAGCTGTTTTTT. It codes for CASSPRSNTGELFF.

V gene TRBV7-2 combines with J gene TRBJ1-3; D uncertain. The CDR3 is 15 amino acids. Germline-derived CDR1 and CDR2 are SGHTA and FQGNSA. The ends were cut back, 0 bases at V and 3 bases at J, with 9 bases in the middle. The CDR3 DNA is TGTGCCAGCAGCTTAGCAGGGAGGATTGGAAACACCATATATTTT. This translates into CASSLAGRIGNTIYF.

The rearrangement links TRBV19 to TRBJ1-1; D is unresolved. The CDR3 totals 12 residues. V lost 8 bases and J 4 bases, leaving 11 bases between the germline ends. Germline-derived CDR1 and CDR2 are LNHDA and SQIVND (reference sequence). In DNA form, the CDR3 reads TGTGCCAGTTACGGGCGGGTCACTGAAGCTTTCTTT. Encoded protein: CASYGRVTEAFF. Together with reference TRBV19 and TRBJ1-1, the CDR3 gives the full variable domain: DGGITQSPKYLFRKEGQNVTLSCEQNLNHDAMYWYRQDPGQGLRLIYYSQIVNDFQKGDIAEGYSVSREKKESFPLTVTSAQKNPTAFYLCASYGRVTEAFFGQGTRLTVV.

The rearrangement uses TRBV6-1 and TRBJ1-3; D is undetermined. The V gene's germline CDR1 is MNHNS and CDR2 SASEGT. V was shortened by 3 bases and J by 0 bases, with 6 bases between the two germline ends. The CDR3 runs to 14 residues. DNA of the CDR3: TGTGCCAGCAGTGATCCGAGCTCTGGAAACACCATATATTTT. It is translated as CASSDPSSGNTIYF.

The V and J genes are TRBV6-6 and TRBJ2-5; either TRBD1 or TRBD2 may supply D (6 bases each). The V end was cut by 8 bases, the J end by 3 bases, with 22 bases between. The germline CDR1 and CDR2 sequences are MNHNY and SVGAGI (reference sequence). This CDR3 region has 16 residues. The CDR3 protein is CASVNAGGYRKETQYF. CDR3 coding DNA: TGTGCCAGCGTCAATGCCGGGGGCTACCGAAAAGAGACCCAGTACTTC.

This clone was seen a handful of times. The chain recombines TRBV6-6 with TRBJ1-2; 7 bases fit TRBD1. The CDR3 consists of 14 residues. The germline CDR1 and CDR2 sequences are MNHNY and SVGAGI (reference sequence). V was pared by 5 bases and J by 8 bases, with 11 bases of the junction left unmatched. CDR3 protein: CASSTADRVGGYTF. CDR3 nucleotides: TGTGCCAGCAGTACTGCCGACAGGGTCGGCGGCTACACCTTC.

This clone appeared a few times. The chain couples TRBV5-1 to TRBJ1-4; 7 positions match TRBD1. CDR3 length: 15 amino acids. Germline values: CDR1 SGHRS, CDR2 YFSETQ. J gave up 5 bases and V 3 bases, and 7 bases lay outside the gene matches. CDR3 residues: CASSSSGTVNEKLFF. The CDR3 region has the DNA TGCGCCAGCAGCTCCTCCGGGACAGTCAATGAAAAACTGTTTTTT.

This chain connects TRBV4-3 to TRBJ1-2; D is undetermined. Trimming took off 0 bases at V and 4 bases at J, with 9 bases between the two ends. CDR1 and CDR2 from the germline V gene are LGHNA and YSLEER. This CDR3 contains 14 residues. The CDR3 DNA reads as TGCGCCAGCAGCCAAGAACCTTCTGGCTATGGCTACACCTTC. This codes for CASSQEPSGYGYTF.